This entry is about one T cell receptor beta chain. Its target is not known. Sequencing relied on a cDNA template that was reverse transcribed from extracted RNA. Measured with immunoSEQ multiplex PCR; TCRdb has only the in-frame clones, and not every one. The table lists around 190,000 clones, under 80% of them singletons. V was trimmed by 3 bases and J by 2 bases, leaving 8 bases between them. Germline CDR1 reads MDHEN; CDR2 reads SYDVKM. The CDR3 is made up of 13 amino acids. The sample comes from a study of CD8+ T cells in alopecia areata. Whole-study context: At a dose of 5 to 10 mg twice daily, oral tofacitinib was given to treated patients.

Treatment indicated: oral pan-JAK inhibitor, 5-10 mg twice daily. General study findings and limits: Scalp and blood samples kept many expanded lesional clones throughout tofacitinib.

This TCR was sampled from a human donor with alopecia areata. The chain combines TRBV28 with TRBJ2-7; D not certain. The sequenced sample was CD4+ T cells sorted from blood, obtained between weeks 47 and 50, from a patient treated with tofacitinib. As DNA, the CDR3 is TGTGCCAGCAGTTTGCTACCACCCTACGAGCAGTACTTC. Protein sequence: CASSLLPPYEQYF.